The sequence of this T cell receptor beta chain was determined in a study of blood T cell repertoires in COVID-19. Study in general: Acute and convalescent COVID-19 specimens originated in the United States, Italy and Spain. PBMCs, B-cell-depleted T cells, or T cells were the source of the cDNA or gDNA that made up the material.

Trimming cost V 5 bases and J 6 bases, with 11 bases left between them. The V gene's germline CDR1 is SNHLY and CDR2 FYNNEI. CDR3 size: 13 residues. Original methodology: Reference gene primer amplification in the assay estimated nucleated cell counts. The data were produced by immunoSEQ multiplex PCR, yet TCRdb's version contains in-frame clones alone and is incomplete. V, J and clone size are taken as reported in that table, and D and trimming were inferred from the DNA itself. Here the sample spans approximately 200,000 clones, about 91% being singletons. Sequencing was performed on peripheral blood. V gene TRBV2 combines with J gene TRBJ2-1; weak D call: TRBD1 (5 bases). This receptor was taken from a woman aged 25 to 39 with acute or convalescent COVID-19. This chain's CDR3 is CASSFGAFNEQFF. The DNA for the CDR3 is TGTGCCAGCAGTTTTGGGGCCTTCAATGAGCAGTTCTTC.